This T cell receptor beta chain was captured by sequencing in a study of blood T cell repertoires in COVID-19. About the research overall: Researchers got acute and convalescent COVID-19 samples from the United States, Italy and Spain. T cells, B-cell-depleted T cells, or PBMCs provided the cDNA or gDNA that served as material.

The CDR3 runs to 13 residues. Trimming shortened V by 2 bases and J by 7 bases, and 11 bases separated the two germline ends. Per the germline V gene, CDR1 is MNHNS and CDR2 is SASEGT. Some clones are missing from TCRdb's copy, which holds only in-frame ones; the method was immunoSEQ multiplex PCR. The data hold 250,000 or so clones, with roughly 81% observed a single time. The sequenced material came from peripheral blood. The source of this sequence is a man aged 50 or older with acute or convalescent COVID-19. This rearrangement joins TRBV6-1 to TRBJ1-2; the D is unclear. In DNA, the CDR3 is TGTGCCAGCAGTGAATTCTTGGGAGCTGGCTACACCTTC. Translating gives CASSEFLGAGYTF.